One sample yielded the 27 T cell receptor beta chains listed below, sequenced in a study of blood T cell repertoires in COVID-19. Profiling relied on immunoSEQ multiplex PCR, and the TCRdb table lists in-frame clones only, not all of them. The sample carries 200,000 to 250,000 clones, around 80% recorded once. What was sequenced was peripheral blood. These receptors all stem from a human donor in a cohort sampled during active COVID-19.

The CDR3 DNA sequence: TGTGCCAGCTCACCCTACCCGGGACAGAAAAATCAGCCCCAGCATTTT. Translation gives CASSPYPGQKNQPQHF. V gene TRBV18 combines with J gene TRBJ1-5; 7 nucleotides agree with TRBD1. Germline V gene data show CDR1 as KGHSH and CDR2 as LQKENI. This CDR3 has 16 amino acids. V shed 3 bases, J shed 4 bases, and the junction held 9 bases outside the gene matches.

The chain combines TRBV25-1 with TRBJ2-2; 10 nucleotides align to TRBD1. The CDR3 covers 18 residues. J gave up 5 bases and V 4 bases, and 13 bases lay outside the gene matches. Per the germline V gene, CDR1 is MGHDK and CDR2 is SYGVNS. CDR3 DNA sequence: TGTGCCAGCAGTGGGGGTCGGGCGACAGGGGGCGCGACCGGGGAGCTGTTTTTT. Amino acids: CASSGGRATGGATGELFF.

This rearrangement joins TRBV5-6 to TRBJ2-3; possible D gene TRBD1, 6 bases. Trimming left V 2 bases short and J 5 bases short, with 12 bases between. CDR1 and CDR2 (germline): SGHDT, YYEEEE. There are 14 residues in the CDR3. The CDR3 reads CASSFTGSRDTQYF. Here the CDR3 DNA reads TGTGCCAGCAGCTTTACAGGGTCACGAGATACGCAGTATTTT.

The genes are TRBV5-4 and TRBJ1-2; 9 nucleotides align to TRBD1. Per germline, CDR1 SGHNT and CDR2 YYREEE (reference sequence). This CDR3 is built from 14 residues. V lost 5 bases, J lost 3 bases, and 5 bases stayed unmatched. CDR3: CASSLDRGDYGYTF. DNA for the CDR3: TGTGCCAGCAGTCTTGACAGGGGGGACTATGGCTACACCTTC.

This clone showed up just a few times. V is TRBV19 and J is TRBJ2-7; maybe TRBD1 (5 bases). This CDR3 has 16 residues. Germline CDR1 reads LNHDA; CDR2 reads SQIVND (reference sequence). The germline V and J ends were trimmed by 4 bases and 4 bases, with 20 bases remaining between them. CDR3 nucleotide sequence: TGTGCCAGTAGTAAGGGTCCGACGGGCAGGGAATACGAGCAGTACTTC. Residues: CASSKGPTGREYEQYF.

This clone was observed a single time. The J gene is TRBJ2-7, the V gene TRBV9; D possibly corresponds to TRBD1 (6 bases). The CDR3 has 16 amino acids. V was cut by 0 bases and J by 5 bases, with 18 bases left in between. The V gene's germline CDR1 is SGDLS and CDR2 YYNGEE. The CDR3 is CASSVGANRVVDEQYF. CDR3 coding DNA: TGTGCCAGCAGCGTAGGTGCGAACAGGGTAGTCGACGAGCAGTACTTC.

In its sample, this clone was seen once. The chain couples TRBV5-1 to TRBJ2-5; weak D call: TRBD1 (5 bases). The CDR3 is 14 residues long. Germline V gene lookup returns CDR1 SGHRS and CDR2 YFSETQ. The ends were cut back, 3 bases at V and 5 bases at J, with 14 bases in the middle. CDR3 in amino acids: CASSSGAARETQYF. In DNA, the CDR3 is TGCGCCAGCAGCTCTGGGGCAGCCCGGGAGACCCAGTACTTC.

The chain employs TRBV19 and TRBJ1-1; no reliable D call. Germline-derived CDR1 and CDR2 are LNHDA and SQIVND (reference sequence). The length of the CDR3 is 15 residues. V lost 3 bases and J 3 bases, leaving 14 bases between the germline ends. This CDR3 is CASSIFGVGDTEAFF. DNA of the CDR3: TGTGCCAGTAGTATCTTCGGGGTTGGGGACACTGAAGCTTTCTTT. The full variable domain, with the rest looked up from reference TRBV19 and TRBJ1-1, is DGGITQSPKYLFRKEGQNVTLSCEQNLNHDAMYWYRQDPGQGLRLIYYSQIVNDFQKGDIAEGYSVSREKKESFPLTVTSAQKNPTAFYLCASSIFGVGDTEAFFGQGTRLTVV.

V is TRBV5-1 and J is TRBJ1-5; TRBD1 is a possible D gene (5 bases). The germline CDR1 and CDR2 sequences are SGHRS and YFSETQ. Trimming removed 4 bases from V and 0 bases from J, with 8 bases in between. This CDR3 is built from 14 residues. The CDR3 spells CASSQGYSNQPQHF. The CDR3 coding sequence is TGCGCCAGCAGCCAGGGCTATAGCAATCAGCCCCAGCATTTT.

The J gene is TRBJ2-7, the V gene TRBV5-1; 7 bases are shared with TRBD2. The CDR3 runs to 15 residues. Losses at the gene ends were 4 bases for V and 0 bases for J; bases not matched to a gene: 7. The germline gives CDR1 SGHRS, CDR2 YFSETQ. The CDR3 DNA is TGCGCCAGCAGCCCAAAAGCGGGGACCTCCTACGAGCAGTACTTC. It translates to CASSPKAGTSYEQYF.

On this clone: The junction departs from the called germline gene at one end, perhaps through a read error. The V and J genes are TRBV7-9 and TRBJ1-5; D is unclear. In germline, CDR1 is SEHNR, CDR2 FQNEAQ (reference sequence). CDR3 length equals 12 residues. The chain's CDR3 is CASGSLDQPQHF. The CDR3 DNA reads TGCGCATCGGGGAGCCTCGATCAGCCCCAGCATTTT.

Regarding this clone: Within the sample, other DNA sequences also encode this same CDR3. The chain has TRBV10-3 and TRBJ1-4; 7 bases match TRBD1. Germline V gene sequence: CDR1 ENHRY, CDR2 SYGVKD. Trimming cost V 0 bases and J 7 bases; bases outside gene matches: 5. The CDR3 contains 15 residues. The CDR3 sequence is CAISESRQGGEKLFF. The CDR3 DNA follows: TGTGCCATCAGTGAGTCGAGGCAGGGGGGTGAAAAACTGTTTTTT.

V usage is TRBV7-9 and J usage is TRBJ2-2; perhaps TRBD1 as D (5 bases). Trimming pared 7 bases from V and 2 bases from J, leaving 23 bases between. CDR3 size: 18 residues. Germline V CDR1 and CDR2: SEHNR, FQNEAQ (reference sequence). Written as DNA, the CDR3 is TGTGCCAGCAACCCCCGGACACGTCAGCCGTTTAACACCGGGGAGCTGTTTTTT. As protein: CASNPRTRQPFNTGELFF.

The chain combines TRBV28 with TRBJ2-7, with no clear D. Per germline, CDR1 MDHEN and CDR2 SYDVKM. The CDR3 is 12 amino acids. V lost 11 bases and J lost 0, with 11 bases in between. The CDR3 reads CAAATDSYEQYF. The CDR3 nucleotides are TGTGCCGCAGCGACGGACTCCTACGAGCAGTACTTC.

This clone came up once. The chain joins TRBV19 to TRBJ1-1; a possible D gene is TRBD1 (6 bases). The CDR3 totals 16 residues. Germline V gives CDR1 LNHDA, CDR2 SQIVND (reference sequence). Deletions cut 5 bases from V and 1 base from J, with 17 bases between. The chain's CDR3 is CASSRRQEMWNTEAFF. Written as DNA, the CDR3 is TGTGCCAGTAGTCGTCGACAGGAGATGTGGAACACTGAAGCTTTCTTT.

The V and J genes are TRBV2 and TRBJ2-3; 11 bases are a match to TRBD2. The CDR3 covers 14 residues. Germline CDR1 reads SNHLY; CDR2 reads FYNNEI. The junction had 7 bases not matched to a gene; V was cut back by 8 bases and J by 6 bases. CDR3 residues: CASQLAGVSDTQYF. In DNA form, the CDR3 reads TGTGCCAGCCAACTAGCGGGAGTGTCGGATACGCAGTATTTT. Combining the CDR3 with reference TRBV2 and TRBJ2-3 gives the whole variable domain EPEVTQTPSHQVTQMGQEVILRCVPISNHLYFYWYRQILGQKVEFLVSFYNNEISEKSEIFDDQFSVERPDGSNFTLKIRSTKLEDSAMYFCASQLAGVSDTQYFGPGTRLTVL.

The V gene is TRBV7-9, the J gene TRBJ2-3; D gene uncertain. V was trimmed by 5 bases and J by 2 bases, leaving 8 bases between them. This CDR3 has 13 residues. Germline V gene sequence: CDR1 SEHNR, CDR2 FQNEAQ (reference sequence). CDR3 protein: CASSHGATDTQYF. In DNA, the CDR3 is TGTGCCAGCAGCCACGGAGCCACAGATACGCAGTATTTT. The full variable domain, in which reference TRBV7-9 and TRBJ2-3 provide the parts outside the CDR3, is DTGVSQNPRHKITKRGQNVTFRCDPISEHNRLYWYRQTLGQGPEFLTYFQNEAQLEKSRLLSDRFSAERPKGSFSTLEIQRTEQGDSAMYLCASSHGATDTQYFGPGTRLTVL.

This chain links TRBV14 with TRBJ2-1; 9 nucleotides align to TRBD2. Trimming at V came to 4 bases and at J to 7 bases, leaving 8 bases not matched to a gene. In germline, CDR1 is SGHDN, CDR2 FVKESK. This CDR3 is built from 15 residues. The CDR3 loop is CASSRLGLARNEQFF. CDR3 in DNA: TGTGCCAGCAGCCGATTGGGACTAGCCAGGAATGAGCAGTTCTTC.

The genes are TRBV5-4 and TRBJ2-7; D remains ambiguous. The germline V gene has CDR1 SGHNT and CDR2 YYREEE (reference sequence). The CDR3 spans 13 residues. The V gene lost 2 bases and the J gene lost 1 base, with 7 bases spanning the gap. CDR3 amino acids: CASSLAPSYEQYF. DNA for the CDR3: TGTGCCAGCAGCTTAGCGCCTTCCTACGAGCAGTACTTC.

J is TRBJ1-2 and V is TRBV6-5; tentatively, D is TRBD1 (5 bases). V was clipped by 7 bases and J by 1 base, with 13 bases between them. Germline CDR1 MNHEY, CDR2 SVGAGI. The CDR3 length is 14 residues. The CDR3 spells CASKGVGVNYGYTF. CDR3 nucleotides: TGTGCCAGCAAAGGGGTTGGGGTTAACTATGGCTACACCTTC.

This clone was seen a single time. The chain employs TRBV5-8 and TRBJ2-5; D perhaps matches TRBD1 (6 bases). Between the trimmed V and J ends, which lost 4 bases and 0 bases, there was a span of 13 bases. CDR3 size: 15 residues. CDR1 is SGHTS, CDR2 YDEGEE, per germline. The CDR3 DNA reads as TGTGCCAGCAGCCGAGGGGGTCTTTACCAAGAGACCCAGTACTTC. This codes for CASSRGGLYQETQYF.

This clone has a handful of counts. The chain employs TRBV29-1 and TRBJ1-2; tentatively, D is TRBD1 (5 bases). The V end was cut by 6 bases, the J end by 7 bases, with 12 bases between. The CDR3 is 11 residues long. Germline loops: CDR1 SQVTM, CDR2 ANQGSEA. In nucleotides, the CDR3 is TGCAGCGTGGACCTTCAGGGTGGCTACACCTTC. It encodes CSVDLQGGYTF.

This clone was recorded once. This rearrangement joins TRBV24-1 to TRBJ2-1; 12 nucleotides align to TRBD2. The germline CDR1 and CDR2 sequences are KGHDR and SFDVKD. The CDR3 is 17 residues long. Trimming at V came to 7 bases and at J to 0 bases, leaving 6 bases not matched to a gene. Here the CDR3 DNA reads TGTGCCACCAGCAGGACTAGCGGGACCAGCTCCTACAATGAGCAGTTCTTC. Translation gives CATSRTSGTSSYNEQFF.

The chain employs TRBV6-5 and TRBJ2-6; possible D gene TRBD2, 5 bases. This CDR3 spans 15 amino acids. Trimming shortened V by 6 bases and J by 0 bases, and 9 bases separated the two germline ends. From germline, CDR1 is MNHEY and CDR2 SVGAGI. The chain's CDR3 is CASRVDYSGANVLTF. CDR3 nucleotide sequence: TGTGCCAGCAGGGTCGACTACTCTGGGGCCAACGTCCTGACTTTC.

The chain carries TRBV5-1 and TRBJ1-4; D gene ambiguous. The CDR3 consists of 15 residues. The V end lost 4 bases, the J end lost 10 bases, and 20 bases lay between the germline ends. The germline CDR1 and CDR2 sequences are SGHRS and YFSETQ. The CDR3 reads CASSPDGDNLGKLFF. DNA for the CDR3: TGCGCCAGCAGCCCGGACGGGGATAATCTGGGAAAACTGTTTTTT.

This clone was observed a few times. This chain joins TRBV29-1 and TRBJ2-5, with 9 bases identical to TRBD2. Germline lookup yields CDR1 SQVTM and CDR2 ANQGSEA. CDR3 length equals 13 residues. Trimming took 4 bases from V and 5 from J; bases not matched to a gene: 5. CDR3 residues: CSVGLAVGETQYF. The CDR3 DNA sequence: TGCAGCGTTGGACTAGCGGTGGGGGAGACCCAGTACTTC.

There are a few counts of this clone. CDR3 protein: CASQQDNYGYTF. The CDR3 bases are TGCGCCAGTCAACAGGATAACTATGGCTACACCTTC. This chain uses TRBV5-1 with TRBJ1-2, with D perhaps TRBD1 (5 bases). Trimming pared 8 bases from V and 1 base from J, leaving 9 bases between. The germline CDR1 and CDR2 sequences are SGHRS and YFSETQ. This CDR3 comprises 12 residues.